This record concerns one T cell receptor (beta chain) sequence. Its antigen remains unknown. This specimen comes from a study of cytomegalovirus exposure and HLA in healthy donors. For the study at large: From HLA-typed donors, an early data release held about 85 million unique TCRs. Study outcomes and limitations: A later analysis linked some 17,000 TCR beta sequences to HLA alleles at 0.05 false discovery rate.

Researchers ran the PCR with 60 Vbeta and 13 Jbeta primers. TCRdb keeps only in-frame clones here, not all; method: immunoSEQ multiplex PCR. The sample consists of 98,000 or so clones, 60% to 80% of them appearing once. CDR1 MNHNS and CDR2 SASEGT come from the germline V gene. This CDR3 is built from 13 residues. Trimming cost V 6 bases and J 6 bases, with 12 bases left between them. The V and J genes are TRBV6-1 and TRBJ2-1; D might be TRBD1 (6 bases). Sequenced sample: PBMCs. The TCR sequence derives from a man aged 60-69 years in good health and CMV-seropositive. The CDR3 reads CASRHRELNEQFF. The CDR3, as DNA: TGTGCCAGCAGACACAGGGAACTCAATGAGCAGTTCTTC.